The rows below give T cell receptor beta chains drawn from one sample of a study of blood T cell repertoires in COVID-19. The data were produced by immunoSEQ multiplex PCR, yet TCRdb's version contains in-frame clones alone and is incomplete. The sample carries approximately 81,000 clones, almost 85% recorded once. The sequenced material came from peripheral blood. These receptors all stem from a human donor in a cohort sampled during active COVID-19. The CDR3 runs from the conserved cysteine through the conserved F or W. Each record gives: V gene, clone size, J gene, D gene, CDR3 DNA, CDR3 protein. D genes are given only for firm matches. Clone size is not always given. Where it is, it says once, few, many or a class for expanded clones.

TRBV7-2	few	TRBJ1-2	NA	TGTGCCAGCAGCTCTACAGGGTATCGAGCTAACTATGGCTACACCTTC	CASSSTGYRANYGYTF
TRBV18	NA	TRBJ2-1	NA	TGTGCCAGCTCCACCGCGGACTCATACAATGAGCAGTTCTTC	CASSTADSYNEQFF
TRBV6-6	NA	TRBJ1-5	NA	TGTGCCAGCAATCTAGGACAGACGAGCAATCAGCCCCAGCATTTT	CASNLGQTSNQPQHF
TRBV5-1	NA	TRBJ1-2	NA	TGCGCCAGCAGCCCCCAGGAAGGGGAGGCCTATGGCTACACCTTC	CASSPQEGEAYGYTF
TRBV15	few	TRBJ2-2	NA	TGTGCCACCAGCAGGAGGGCGGGGGCGGACACCGGGGAGCTGTTTTTT	CATSRRAGADTGELFF
TRBV4-1	once	TRBJ2-3	TRBD2	TGCGCCAGCAGATCGGGAGGCCCCGGGGACACGCAGTATTTT	CASRSGGPGDTQYF
TRBV6-1	NA	TRBJ2-7	NA	TGTGCCAGCAGTGAAAGCTGGGGCGGCTACGAGCAGTACTTC	CASSESWGGYEQYF
TRBV10-3	NA	TRBJ1-1	TRBD1	TGTGCCATCAGCGCAGGACAGGAAAGGCCCAACACTGAAGCTTTCTTT	CAISAGQERPNTEAFF
TRBV5-1	few	TRBJ2-1	NA	TGCGCCAGCAGCTTGGGGGGTGTTAGGGGTAGTTGGGTTTACAATGAGCAGTTCTTC	CASSLGGVRGSWVYNEQFF
TRBV5-8	NA	TRBJ1-3	NA	TGTGCCAGCAGCTTATTTTCGCAGTTATATTTT	CASSLFSQLYF
TRBV9	NA	TRBJ2-2	NA	TGTGCCAGCAGCGTAGCCTGGAACACCGGGGAGCTGTTTTTT	CASSVAWNTGELFF
TRBV4-1	NA	TRBJ1-6	TRBD1	TGCGCCAGCAGCCAAGACGGGCAGGGGGCTAATTCACCCCTCCACTTT	CASSQDGQGANSPLHF
TRBV11-2	NA	TRBJ2-4	TRBD2	TGTGCCAGCAGCGCGGGACTAGCGGGGGGGCTAAACATTCAGTACTTC	CASSAGLAGGLNIQYF